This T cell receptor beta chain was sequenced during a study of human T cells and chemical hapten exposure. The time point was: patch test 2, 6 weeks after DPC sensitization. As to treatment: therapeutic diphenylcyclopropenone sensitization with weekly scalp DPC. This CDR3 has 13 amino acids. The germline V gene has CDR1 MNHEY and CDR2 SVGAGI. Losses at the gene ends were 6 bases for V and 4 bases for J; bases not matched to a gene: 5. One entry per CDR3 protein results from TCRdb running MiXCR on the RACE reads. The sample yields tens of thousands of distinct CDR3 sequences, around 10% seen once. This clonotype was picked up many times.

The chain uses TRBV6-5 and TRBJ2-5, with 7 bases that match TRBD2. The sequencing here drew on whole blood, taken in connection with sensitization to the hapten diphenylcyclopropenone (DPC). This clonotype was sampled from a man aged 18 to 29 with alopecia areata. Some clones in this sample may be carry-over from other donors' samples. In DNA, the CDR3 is TGTGCCAGCAGCCCCGGACTAGGAGAGACCCAGTACTTC. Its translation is CASSPGLGETQYF.